This TCR beta chain was retrieved from a study of shared clonotypes between healthy human individuals. This CDR3 has 13 residues. V dropped 1 base and J dropped 0 bases, with 6 bases sitting between them. Germline V CDR1 and CDR2: GTSNPN, SVGIG (reference sequence). It was across several immunoSEQ plates that each subset's genomic DNA was evenly split. In the original workflow: ImmunoSEQ output lacked quality scores and full-length reads, limiting matched filtering. Assay: immunoSEQ multiplex PCR; the TCRdb copy retains only in-frame clones and omits some. V and J calls and clone size follow that table, whereas D and trimming were derived from the DNA. The table records about 1 million clones, under 80% of them present only once.

The gene calls are TRBV30 and TRBJ1-2; D gene unclear. This TCR was sampled from a man aged 18-30 years in good health. Sequencing was performed on memory CD4+ T cells sorted from blood. Subset defined: CD45RA-negative fraction. Here the CDR3 reads CAWSESANYGYTF. Written as DNA, the CDR3 is TGTGCCTGGAGTGAGTCAGCTAACTATGGCTACACCTTC.